The 31 T cell receptor beta chains presented below share a single source sample, sequenced in a study of T-cell memory formation after mild COVID-19. Each CDR3 protein gets one entry after TCRdb re-called the 5' RACE reads with MiXCR. The data contain 400,000 to 500,000 distinct CDR3 sequences, more than 20% of them singletons. Material for sequencing was PBMCs or a T cell subset sorted from them (not recorded which). The receptors come from an adult woman who had mild COVID-19 (a few samples of this study predate the infection). Cell type and time point are not known.

The chain has TRBV5-4 and TRBJ2-5; D is perhaps TRBD2 (6 bases). This CDR3 spans 14 amino acids. V dropped 7 bases and J dropped 0 bases, with 13 bases sitting between them. Germline lookup yields CDR1 SGHNT and CDR2 YYREEE (reference sequence). DNA of the CDR3: TGTGCCAGCCACCAGGGACTTTACCAAGAGACCCAGTACTTC. Translation gives CASHQGLYQETQYF.

A few counts support this clonotype. V and J are TRBV12-3 or TRBV12-4 and TRBJ2-5; D not resolved. The CDR3 has 13 amino acids. The ends were cut back, 5 bases at V and 5 bases at J, with 12 bases in the middle. CDR3 DNA sequence: TGTGCCAGCAGTGACCATGCCTCGGAGACCCAGTACTTC. Its protein product is CASSDHASETQYF.

The J gene is TRBJ1-6, the V gene TRBV7-8; TRBD1 matches 9 bases. Germline values: CDR1 SGHVS, CDR2 FQNEAQ. The CDR3 extends over 16 amino acids. Trimming cost V 1 base and J 7 bases; bases outside gene matches: 5. The CDR3 sequence is CASSLVQGARNSPLHF. DNA of the CDR3: TGTGCCAGCAGCTTAGTACAGGGGGCAAGGAATTCACCCCTCCACTTT.

This clonotype was recorded at least ten times. The CDR3 spells CASSGGPQETQYF. DNA for the CDR3: TGTGCCAGCAGCGGGGGACCGCAAGAGACCCAGTACTTC. J is TRBJ2-5 and V is TRBV7-3; TRBD1 or TRBD2 may be the D gene (5 bases each). The V gene lost 5 bases and the J gene lost 2 bases, with 9 bases spanning the gap. Per the germline V gene, CDR1 is SGHTA and CDR2 is FQGTGA. The CDR3 length is 13 residues.

This chain links TRBV5-8 with TRBJ2-7, with D possibly TRBD1 on 6 matching bases. The CDR3 contains 14 residues. Trimming pared 1 base from V and 3 bases from J, leaving 11 bases between. Germline V gene sequence: CDR1 SGHTS, CDR2 YDEGEE. CDR3 sequence: CASSLPGAHYEQYF. The CDR3 coding sequence is TGTGCCAGCAGCTTGCCAGGGGCCCACTACGAGCAGTACTTC.

This clonotype has a handful of counts. J is TRBJ2-2 and V is TRBV7-8, with 10 positions matching TRBD2. This CDR3 comprises 15 residues. CDR1 is SGHVS, CDR2 FQNEAQ, per germline. Trimming at V came to 8 bases and at J to 6 bases, leaving 9 bases not matched to a gene. CDR3 sequence reads: CASGTIGLAAGELFF. The CDR3 coding sequence is TGTGCCAGCGGCACGATTGGACTAGCGGCCGGGGAGCTGTTTTTT.

The rearrangement links TRBV6-6 to TRBJ1-1; TRBD1 matches 8 bases. The V gene end was trimmed by 5 bases and the J gene end by 4 bases; junction bases not matched to a gene: 3. The CDR3 consists of 13 residues. Germline V gene data show CDR1 as MNHNY and CDR2 as SVGAGI (reference sequence). CDR3 sequence reads: CASSDTGGTEAFF. The DNA for the CDR3 is TGTGCCAGCAGTGATACAGGGGGCACTGAAGCTTTCTTT.

CDR3 sequence reads: CATRQGRYNEQFF. CDR3 nucleotides: TGTGCCACGCGACAGGGGCGGTACAATGAGCAGTTCTTC. This chain links TRBV28 with TRBJ2-1; 8 nucleotides agree with TRBD1. The CDR3 totals 13 residues. The ends lost 10 bases at V and 4 bases at J; junction bases unmatched: 6. Germline loops: CDR1 MDHEN, CDR2 SYDVKM.

This clonotype has just a few counts. The V and J genes are TRBV7-9 and TRBJ1-2; the D is unclear. The CDR3 spans 13 residues. V shed 3 bases and J shed 8 bases, with 13 bases lying between them. CDR1 SEHNR and CDR2 FQNEAQ come from the germline V gene (reference sequence). The DNA of the CDR3 is TGTGCCAGCAGCTTCCCGGGTGTTTTAGGCTACACCTTC. Its protein is CASSFPGVLGYTF.

V usage is TRBV20-1 and J usage is TRBJ2-7; no firm D call. CDR3 length: 14 residues. The V gene lost 2 bases and the J gene lost 0 bases, with 11 bases spanning the gap. Germline CDR1 and CDR2: DFQATT and SNEGSKA (reference sequence). The CDR3 region is CSARPDRPSYEQYF. In DNA form, the CDR3 reads TGCAGTGCTAGACCGGATCGACCCTCCTACGAGCAGTACTTC.

The chain links TRBV7-6 to TRBJ1-4; D is perhaps TRBD1 (6 bases). Looked up from germline, CDR1 is SGHVS and CDR2 is FNYEAQ. The CDR3 sequence is 16 residues long. Trimming shortened V by 2 bases and J by 7 bases, and 17 bases separated the two germline ends. This CDR3 is CASSLSPGQRSEKLFF. The CDR3 DNA is TGTGCCAGCAGCTTATCGCCGGGACAAAGGTCTGAAAAACTGTTTTTT. Using reference TRBV7-6 and TRBJ1-4 for the parts outside the CDR3, the full variable domain is GAGVSQSPRYKVTKRGQDVALRCDPISGHVSLYWYRQALGQGPEFLTYFNYEAQQDKSGLPNDRFSAERPEGSISTLTIQRTEQRDSAMYRCASSLSPGQRSEKLFFGSGTQLSVL.

This clonotype was detected only a few times. DNA for the CDR3: TGCGCCAGCAGCCAAACCCAGCGGGAGAACTACGAGCAGTACTTC. Amino acids: CASSQTQRENYEQYF. The genes are TRBV4-3 and TRBJ2-7, with 8 positions matching TRBD2. Per germline, CDR1 LGHNA and CDR2 YSLEER. V gave up 2 bases and J gave up 3 bases; unmatched junction bases: 6. The CDR3 loop spans 15 amino acids.

This clonotype has a handful of counts. This chain joins TRBV5-1 and TRBJ2-7; D remains ambiguous. The germline V gene encodes CDR1 SGHRS and CDR2 YFSETQ. The CDR3 has 14 amino acids. V gave up 4 bases and J gave up 5 bases, with 16 bases separating them. The CDR3 spells CASSPDLIPNEQYF. The CDR3 region has the DNA TGCGCCAGCAGCCCCGACCTCATCCCAAACGAGCAGTACTTC.

CDR3 coding DNA: TGTGCCAGCAGCCCCGGCGGGGGCTGGGGGTACACTGAAGCTTTCTTT. It yields the protein CASSPGGGWGYTEAFF. The chain uses TRBV9 and TRBJ1-1; possibly TRBD1 for D (6 bases). This CDR3 contains 16 residues. The ends were cut back, 4 bases at V and 3 bases at J, with 19 bases in the middle. Germline values: CDR1 SGDLS, CDR2 YYNGEE.

This clonotype occurred a few times. V is TRBV29-1 and J is TRBJ1-1; TRBD1 might be the D (5 bases). V was pared by 7 bases and J by 3 bases, with 18 bases between. The CDR3 is made up of 14 amino acids. Per the germline V gene, CDR1 is SQVTM and CDR2 is ANQGSEA. The CDR3, as DNA: TGCAGCGCCATGCCGACAGCCTTGGACACTGAAGCTTTCTTT. Residues: CSAMPTALDTEAFF.

This clonotype was found a few times. This chain joins TRBV3-1 and TRBJ1-1; maybe TRBD1 (5 bases). The CDR3 is 15 amino acids. Trimming shortened V by 3 bases and J by 5 bases, and 16 bases separated the two germline ends. Germline CDR1 is LGHDT and CDR2 is YNNKEL (reference sequence). The CDR3 nucleotides are TGTGCCAGCAGCCAGGGGCTTATTCTGGGGACTGAAGCTTTCTTT. Its protein is CASSQGLILGTEAFF.

This clonotype turned up a few times. The CDR3 reads CASSPGTGGPEAFF. CDR3 nucleotides: TGTGCCAGCAGCCCAGGGACAGGGGGCCCTGAAGCTTTCTTT. This chain connects TRBV7-3 to TRBJ1-1, with 12 bases lining up with TRBD1. Germline lookup yields CDR1 SGHTA and CDR2 FQGTGA. The V and J ends lost 5 bases and 6 bases, in that order; junction bases with no gene match: 4. This CDR3 is built from 14 residues.

This clonotype was seen only a few times. This chain connects TRBV19 to TRBJ2-7; D remains ambiguous. The length of the CDR3 is 13 residues. Germline CDR1 LNHDA, CDR2 SQIVND (reference sequence). Trimming took off 5 bases at V and 1 base at J, with 9 bases between the two ends. CDR3: CASSSHASYEQYF. Written as DNA, the CDR3 is TGTGCCAGTAGTTCCCACGCGTCCTACGAGCAGTACTTC.

This clonotype was found a few times. The chain recombines TRBV29-1 with TRBJ2-7, with 9 bases matching TRBD1. The J segment lost 3 bases and the V segment lost 0 bases, leaving 3 bases of the junction unmatched. Germline values: CDR1 SQVTM, CDR2 ANQGSEA. The CDR3 has 14 amino acids. The CDR3 DNA sequence: TGCAGCGTTGAAGATACGACAGGGGGCTACGAGCAGTACTTC. This codes for CSVEDTTGGYEQYF.

This clonotype has just a few counts. This chain joins TRBV15 and TRBJ2-4; 10 nucleotides line up with TRBD2. V trimming: 0 bases; J trimming: 8 bases; junction bases outside the gene matches: 16. Germline CDR1 reads LNHNV; CDR2 reads YYDKDF (reference sequence). The CDR3 spans 19 residues. The CDR3 DNA reads as TGTGCCACCAGCAGAGATCGCCCTATCCCCAGCGGGGGGGCTCACATTCAGTACTTC. Its translation: CATSRDRPIPSGGAHIQYF.

This rearrangement joins TRBV5-1 to TRBJ1-6; 11 nucleotides align to TRBD1. Germline V gene sequence: CDR1 SGHRS, CDR2 YFSETQ. The V gene end was trimmed by 4 bases and the J gene end by 9 bases; junction bases not matched to a gene: 12. The CDR3 length is 17 residues. This chain's CDR3 is CASSPRTGGAKGSPLHF. The CDR3 DNA follows: TGCGCCAGCAGCCCACGGACAGGGGGCGCGAAGGGTTCACCCCTCCACTTT.

The chain uses TRBV6-5 and TRBJ2-1; D ambiguous. Germline V CDR1 and CDR2: MNHEY, SVGAGI. V lost 8 bases and J 2 bases, leaving 13 bases between the germline ends. The CDR3 has 14 amino acids. CDR3 nucleotide sequence: TGTGCCAGCCGTTCCCTACCCGCCTACAATGAGCAGTTCTTC. Its translation is CASRSLPAYNEQFF.

The table lists this clonotype with a few counts. This chain connects TRBV20-1 to TRBJ2-3; a weak D match, TRBD1 (7 bases). There are 14 residues in the CDR3. Germline V lookup: CDR1 DFQATT, CDR2 SNEGSKA (reference sequence). V gave up 3 bases and J gave up 6 bases, with 16 bases separating them. The CDR3 bases are TGCAGTGCTAGGGGGGCAGGGGGGCCCGATACGCAGTATTTT. Translated: CSARGAGGPDTQYF.

This clonotype was detected a few times. The chain couples TRBV6-5 to TRBJ2-2, with 11 bases matching TRBD1. The junction had 7 bases not matched to a gene; V was cut back by 6 bases and J by 4 bases. This CDR3 region has 16 residues. CDR1 and CDR2 from the germline V gene are MNHEY and SVGAGI. The CDR3, as DNA: TGTGCCAGCAGGCCGGGACAGGGGGGAGGCACCGGGGAGCTGTTTTTT. Translated: CASRPGQGGGTGELFF.

This clonotype has just a few counts. The rearrangement joins TRBV30 to TRBJ1-2; D gene uncertain. The length of the CDR3 is 14 residues. V was clipped by 1 base and J by 0 bases, with 9 bases between them. Per the germline V gene, CDR1 is GTSNPN and CDR2 is SVGIG (reference sequence). This CDR3 reads CAWSEHLANYGYTF. The CDR3, as DNA: TGTGCCTGGAGTGAACACCTCGCTAACTATGGCTACACCTTC.

The rearrangement joins TRBV7-8 to TRBJ2-6, with 9 nucleotides matching TRBD2. Trimming removed 4 bases from V and 3 bases from J; junction bases left unmatched: 7. The CDR3 loop spans 17 amino acids. CDR1 is SGHVS and CDR2 is FQNEAQ in the germline V gene. CDR3 DNA sequence: TGTGCCAGCAGCTGGAGCGGGGGGCTGTATGGGGCCAACGTCCTGACTTTC. It translates to CASSWSGGLYGANVLTF.

This chain uses TRBV5-1 with TRBJ2-5; D is ambiguous. With 2 bases removed from V and 1 base from J, the gap between germline ends came to 6 bases. This CDR3 has 13 residues. Germline V lookup: CDR1 SGHRS, CDR2 YFSETQ. CDR3 in amino acids: CASSFTTQETQYF. The CDR3 DNA follows: TGCGCCAGCAGCTTCACTACCCAAGAGACCCAGTACTTC.

V and J are TRBV12-2 and TRBJ1-5. TRBV12-2 is marked as a pseudogene. The CDR3 runs to 16 residues. The CDR3 region is CASRFRSGVGYQPQHF. The CDR3 nucleotides read TGTGCAAGTCGCTTTAGGAGTGGGGTAGGTTATCAGCCCCAGCATTTT.

This chain links TRBV20-1 with TRBJ1-1, with D unresolved. CDR1 and CDR2 (germline): DFQATT, SNEGSKA (reference sequence). The germline V and J ends were trimmed by 1 base and 1 base, with 4 bases remaining between them. This CDR3 is 12 amino acids long. CDR3 sequence: CSARVSNTEAFF. The CDR3 DNA sequence: TGCAGTGCTAGAGTTTCGAACACTGAAGCTTTCTTT.

This clonotype has more than one count but fewer than ten. J is TRBJ2-3 and V is TRBV12-3 or TRBV12-4; tentative D call: TRBD2 (6 bases). V dropped 5 bases and J dropped 4 bases, with 28 bases sitting between them. There are 19 residues in the CDR3. The CDR3 reads CASSPWELVGGAHPDTQYF. The CDR3 nucleotides are TGTGCCAGCAGTCCTTGGGAGCTAGTGGGCGGGGCCCATCCAGATACGCAGTATTTT.

The chain joins TRBV12-3 or TRBV12-4 to TRBJ2-3, with 10 positions matching TRBD2. Trimming removed 6 bases from V and 0 bases from J; junction bases left unmatched: 9. This CDR3 has 17 residues. The chain's CDR3 is CASSPFSGGTSTDTQYF. The CDR3 DNA reads as TGTGCCAGCAGCCCTTTTAGCGGGGGGACCAGCACAGATACGCAGTATTTT.